The 19 T cell receptor beta chains presented below share a single source sample, sequenced in a study of shared clonotypes between healthy human individuals. The table came from immunoSEQ multiplex PCR; TCRdb's copy has only in-frame clones and leaves some out. This table has fewer than 2.5 million clones, more than 85% appearing once. The sequenced material came from naive CD4+ T cells from PBMCs. Specified subset: CD45RA+ positively selected. Source of these receptors: a man aged 18 to 35 in good health. Some clones in this sample may be carry-over from other donors' samples.

The rearrangement joins TRBV5-4 to TRBJ2-1, with D possibly matching TRBD2 (5 bases). The CDR3 runs 15 residues. The V gene's germline CDR1 is SGHNT and CDR2 YYREEE (reference sequence). The germline V and J ends were trimmed by 4 bases and 6 bases, with 17 bases remaining between them. DNA for the CDR3: TGTGCCAGCAGCCCTCCATTCGGGGTAGCCAATGAGCAGTTCTTC. It is translated as CASSPPFGVANEQFF.

This chain links TRBV7-7 with TRBJ2-1; weak D call: TRBD2 (6 bases). Germline V gene lookup returns CDR1 SSHAT and CDR2 FNYEAQ (reference sequence). V was pared by 5 bases and J by 7 bases, with 12 bases between. CDR3 length: 13 amino acids. The CDR3 coding sequence is TGTGCCAGCAGCGAGGGACTCCTTAATGAGCAGTTCTTC. It codes for CASSEGLLNEQFF.

This chain joins TRBV5-1 and TRBJ2-3; the D is unclear. The CDR3 is 12 amino acids. Germline CDR1 and CDR2: SGHRS and YFSETQ. V was clipped by 4 bases and J by 5 bases, with 8 bases between them. CDR3 region: CASSESRDTQYF. The DNA of the CDR3 is TGCGCCAGCAGCGAATCACGAGATACGCAGTATTTT.

The chain joins TRBV28 to TRBJ1-4, with a tentative D call TRBD1 (5 bases). The CDR3 has 17 residues. The germline V gene encodes CDR1 MDHEN and CDR2 SYDVKM. V shed 5 bases and J shed 8 bases, with 24 bases lying between them. The CDR3 DNA is TGTGCCAGCAGTCAGAATTCCGGGACCGGGCTCGGCGAAAAACTGTTTTTT. Amino acids: CASSQNSGTGLGEKLFF.

The V call is TRBV6-5, the J call TRBJ2-7; TRBD2 matches 7 bases. V gave up 6 bases and J gave up 5 bases; unmatched junction bases: 7. Germline V gives CDR1 MNHEY, CDR2 SVGAGI. CDR3 length: 13 residues. The CDR3 sequence: CASSRTSIHEQYF. CDR3 in DNA: TGTGCCAGCAGCCGGACTAGTATCCACGAGCAGTACTTC.

This clone appeared once. The rearrangement uses TRBV28 and TRBJ2-5; 7 bases align to TRBD2. From germline, CDR1 is MDHEN and CDR2 SYDVKM. V dropped 6 bases and J dropped 5; count of bases not matched to a gene: 9. The CDR3 totals 14 residues. Here the CDR3 reads CASSPSGARETQYF. CDR3 coding DNA: TGTGCCAGCAGCCCCAGCGGGGCTCGGGAGACCCAGTACTTC. The variable domain in full, with the rest retrieved from reference TRBV28 and TRBJ2-5, is DVKVTQSSRYLVKRTGEKVFLECVQDMDHENMFWYRQDPGLGLRLIYFSYDVKMKEKGDIPEGYSVSREKKERFSLILESASTNQTSMYLCASSPSGARETQYFGPGTRLLVL.

The CDR3 spells CASSTESRSGNTIYF. The CDR3 DNA reads as TGTGCCAGCAGCACCGAAAGCCGCTCTGGAAACACCATATATTTT. This chain joins TRBV5-4 and TRBJ1-3; no clear D. Per germline, CDR1 SGHNT and CDR2 YYREEE (reference sequence). There are 15 residues in the CDR3. V was shortened by 4 bases and J by 0 bases, with 11 bases between the two germline ends.

The rearrangement uses TRBV27 and TRBJ1-1; no firm D call. CDR3 length equals 14 residues. Germline CDR1 reads MNHEY; CDR2 reads SMNVEV (reference sequence). V shed 7 bases and J shed 1 base, with 13 bases lying between them. The CDR3 region has the DNA TGTGCCAGCACCCCGAGCAGTTGGAACACTGAAGCTTTCTTT. As protein: CASTPSSWNTEAFF.

A word on this clone: At the DNA level, this CDR3 is encoded by other sequences in the same sample as well. The chain recombines TRBV19 with TRBJ1-5, with no clear D. The CDR3 runs to 13 residues. Germline CDR1 LNHDA, CDR2 SQIVND (reference sequence). The V gene lost 1 base and the J gene lost 7 bases, with 8 bases spanning the gap. The CDR3 bases are TGTGCCAGTAGTATAGGGGCCAACCAGCCCCAGCATTTT. Amino acids: CASSIGANQPQHF.

CDR3 in amino acids: CASDAGGPWETQYF. In DNA, the CDR3 is TGTGCCAGCGACGCGGGAGGGCCGTGGGAGACCCAGTACTTC. The chain has TRBV2 and TRBJ2-5; TRBD2 matches 9 bases. Losses at the gene ends were 8 bases for V and 5 bases for J; bases not matched to a gene: 9. The germline CDR1 and CDR2 sequences are SNHLY and FYNNEI. The CDR3 loop spans 14 amino acids. Combining the CDR3 with reference TRBV2 and TRBJ2-5 gives the whole variable domain EPEVTQTPSHQVTQMGQEVILRCVPISNHLYFYWYRQILGQKVEFLVSFYNNEISEKSEIFDDQFSVERPDGSNFTLKIRSTKLEDSAMYFCASDAGGPWETQYFGPGTRLLVL.

CDR3 bases: TGTGCCAGTACTACTTCAGGGGGCAACTATGGCTACACCTTC. Amino acids: CASTTSGGNYGYTF. The rearrangement links TRBV28 to TRBJ1-2, with 8 bases aligning to TRBD1. This CDR3 is built from 14 residues. Germline values: CDR1 MDHEN, CDR2 SYDVKM. The J segment lost 2 bases and the V segment lost 9 bases, leaving 8 bases of the junction unmatched.

The gene calls are TRBV9 and TRBJ2-1; the match to TRBD2 covers 7 bases. The CDR3 loop spans 15 amino acids. V shed 4 bases, J shed 10 bases, and the junction held 14 bases outside the gene matches. Germline V gene sequence: CDR1 SGDLS, CDR2 YYNGEE. The CDR3 reads CASSNARAGDTEQFF. The CDR3 region has the DNA TGTGCCAGCAGCAACGCCCGGGCGGGAGACACGGAGCAGTTCTTC.

The chain recombines TRBV4-3 with TRBJ2-1; 9 positions match TRBD1. Germline V gives CDR1 LGHNA, CDR2 YSLEER. V lost 4 bases and J lost 3; bases outside the gene matches: 4. This CDR3 comprises 15 residues. The CDR3 sequence: CASSRGTGYYNEQFF. Here the CDR3 DNA reads TGCGCCAGCAGCCGAGGGACAGGGTACTACAATGAGCAGTTCTTC.

The chain combines TRBV6-1 with TRBJ2-1, with TRBD2 matching 8 bases. Germline loops: CDR1 MNHNS, CDR2 SASEGT. CDR3 size: 15 residues. J lost 2 bases, V lost 6 bases, and 6 bases had no gene match. The CDR3 bases are TGTGCCAGCAGATTATTAGCGGGACCCTACAATGAGCAGTTCTTC. Residues: CASRLLAGPYNEQFF.

This clone was observed a few times. This chain joins TRBV7-9 and TRBJ1-2; no clear D gene. Germline loops: CDR1 SEHNR, CDR2 FQNEAQ (reference sequence). The V gene lost 5 bases and the J gene lost 6 bases, with 10 bases spanning the gap. This CDR3 has 12 amino acids. CDR3 nucleotides: TGTGCCAGCAGCCCCAAAGTAGATGGCTACACCTTC. Translating it yields CASSPKVDGYTF.

The chain recombines TRBV27 with TRBJ2-2, with 7 bases lining up with TRBD1. The CDR3 is 15 residues long. The germline gives CDR1 MNHEY, CDR2 SMNVEV (reference sequence). Trimming removed 3 bases from V and 2 bases from J; junction bases left unmatched: 3. The CDR3 protein is CASSFGTANTGELFF. CDR3 nucleotide sequence: TGTGCCAGCAGTTTCGGGACAGCTAACACCGGGGAGCTGTTTTTT.

The rearrangement links TRBV4-3 to TRBJ1-6; no firm D call. Germline loops: CDR1 LGHNA, CDR2 YSLEER. The CDR3 spans 15 residues. Trimming left V 0 bases short and J 15 bases short, with 18 bases between. The CDR3 nucleotides read TGCGCCAGCAGCCAAGATACGTGGAGGGCTCGGCTCCTCCACTTT. Its translation: CASSQDTWRARLLHF.

On this clone: In the same sample, other DNA sequences code for this CDR3. The chain carries TRBV2 and TRBJ2-7, with 8 bases that match TRBD1. The CDR3 covers 13 residues. The V gene end was trimmed by 2 bases and the J gene end by 6 bases; junction bases not matched to a gene: 3. CDR1 and CDR2 from the germline V gene are SNHLY and FYNNEI. The CDR3 here is CASSEQGAGEQYF. As DNA, the CDR3 is TGTGCCAGCAGTGAACAGGGGGCTGGCGAGCAGTACTTC.

The chain links TRBV4-1 to TRBJ2-5; unclear D gene. The J call may be in error: the DNA end matches TRBJ2-7 better. CDR1 and CDR2 (germline): MGHRA, YSYEKL. This CDR3 has 16 residues. The CDR3 protein is CASSRGESSLTYEQYF. In DNA form, the CDR3 reads TGCGCCAGCAGCCGTGGGGAATCCTCGTTAACCTACGAGCAGTACTTC.